The entry below gives a single TCR beta chain sequence along with its context. Its antigen target is currently unknown. Base qualities were left out, and no much larger clone turns up one base away. The CDR3, from cysteine to phenylalanine, totals 15 residues. The only DNA kept is the CDR3, 45 bases in frame from the first base. V sheds 6 bases and J sheds 8 bases, leaving 26 bases between their ends. According to the germline V gene (reference sequence), CDR1 reads GTSNPN and CDR2 reads SVGIG. The immunoSEQ Assay, a bias-controlled multiplex PCR, was used to amplify TCRbeta CDR3 regions from genomic DNA. The original methods were these. Within the assay, amplification of reference gene primers was used to estimate how many nucleated cells each sample contained. Sequence reads were collapsed and filtered to measure the absolute abundance of every unique TCRbeta CDR3 rearrangement. For each sample, productive Simpson clonality was calculated as the square root of Simpson's diversity index over productive rearrangements. TCRdb took over this immuneACCESS table, retaining in-frame rearrangements with V and J assigned. Such tables are incomplete; in checked studies, under half of the missing clones stem from an unresolved V gene, and the remainder is unexplained. That table gives V, J and clone size, and the DNA gave D and trimming. The sample includes around 100,000 clones, with about 88% observed a single time. 8.4% of the sample is in the top ten clones.

The data derive from a study of blood T cell repertoires in COVID-19 (dated by TCRdb to between 2020 and 2021). About the investigation overall: Samples covering the acute and convalescent phases of COVID-19 were provided by collaborators in the United States, Italy and Spain. The prospective study material was composed of cDNA or gDNA derived from T cells, B-cell-depleted T cells, or PBMCs. Deeply sampled blood TCRbeta repertoires from subjects exposed to, actively infected with, or recovered from COVID-19 were included in the dataset. The repertoires were made available in a free public database intended to serve as a resource for research on the immune response to SARS-CoV-2. Samples were obtained from the ongoing ImmuneRACE study (first 160 participants) and from over 1,000 subjects provided by 6 global collaborators. A de-identified subject ID, COVID-19 status, age in years and sex were almost always included in the sample metadata. Where available, HLA class I and class II types were taken from metadata supplied by the sample provider and were not determined by assay-based typing. General study outcomes and caveats: The quantity of clinical and demographic metadata differed by source and by participant and was supplied without curation.

A second Seattle source provided samples from volunteer blood donors who had recovered from COVID-19. Each collaborating institution followed its own protocols to collect whole blood in K2EDTA tubes. For TCRbeta analysis, collaborators shipped samples as frozen whole blood, isolated PBMCs, or DNA extracted from either of those sample types. This receptor was obtained from a woman in her sixties or seventies who had recovered from COVID-19. Rearrangement joined TRBV30 to TRBJ2-7; TRBD1 is a possible D gene, resting on 5 matching bases. The sample was peripheral blood. The CDR3: CACARDNGPGAQQYF. In nucleotide form, the sequence is TGTGCCTGCGCCCGAGATAACGGGCCTGGGGCTCAGCAGTACTTC.